The clone carrying this T cell receptor beta chain was picked up one time. Its specificity is not known. Sequencing was performed with immunoSEQ multiplex PCR; in TCRdb, only in-frame clones are kept and a portion is missing. The data show under 150,000 clones, roughly 91% seen once. This record belongs to a study of OX40 agonist ivuxolimab in advanced cancers. Study at large: Each dose-escalation patient presented with hepatocellular carcinoma, melanoma, renal cell or head and neck cancer. Study results and limitations: Expanded clones tended on average to be more numerous among CD8+ T cells than CD4+. Dose levels from 0.1 to 3.0 mg/kg saw CD4+ and CD8+ blood T cells expand clonally by week 6.

The V end lost 0 bases, the J end lost 3 bases, and 12 bases lay between the germline ends. The CDR3 length is 16 residues. The germline CDR1 and CDR2 sequences are WNHNN and SYGVQD (reference sequence). The rearrangement uses TRBV10-1 and TRBJ2-1, with a possible D match to TRBD2 (6 bases). The sequenced sample was CD4+ or CD8+ T cells sorted from blood, obtained in a trial of the OX40 agonist ivuxolimab. This TCR derives from an adult with an advanced solid tumor such as melanoma, head and neck, liver or kidney cancer. CDR3 sequence reads: CASSESRGNYYNEQFF. DNA of the CDR3: TGCGCCAGCAGTGAGTCGCGCGGGAACTACTACAATGAGCAGTTCTTC.